The rows below give T cell receptor beta chains drawn from one sample of a study of cytomegalovirus exposure and HLA in healthy donors. Sequencing was performed with immunoSEQ multiplex PCR; in TCRdb, only in-frame clones are kept and a portion is missing. The sample gives 85,000 to 90,000 clones, around 74% of which show up once; roughly a tenth is in the top ten. Input material: PBMCs. Every receptor here comes from a man aged 30-40 years in good health and CMV-seropositive. CDR3s include the opening cysteine and the closing phenylalanine or tryptophan. The D gene is left open where the match is weak. The size field is filled for only some rows; it gives once, few, many or a size class.

>few|TRBD1|TRBV29-1|TRBJ2-7
CSVFSDEGAAYEQYF
TGCAGCGTTTTTTCAGATGAGGGGGCGGCCTACGAGCAGTACTTC
>-|TRBD1|TRBV4-1|TRBJ2-4
CASSQVGQVIAKNIQYF
TGCGCCAGCAGCCAAGTCGGACAGGTCATAGCCAAAAACATTCAGTACTTC
>-|TRBD1|TRBV28|TRBJ1-6
CASSTVQGGTPLHF
TGTGCCAGCAGTACGGTACAGGGGGGGACACCCCTCCACTTT
>-|-|TRBV11-2|TRBJ1-2
CASSTLRRQGHYGYTF
TGTGCCAGCAGCACCCTACGCCGGCAGGGGCACTATGGCTACACCTTC
>few|-|TRBV25-1|TRBJ1-1
CASSLEAMNTEAFF
TGTGCCAGCAGCCTAGAGGCTATGAACACTGAAGCTTTCTTT
>-|-|TRBV7-2|TRBJ1-4
CASSLRGSVEKLFF
TGTGCCAGCAGCTTAAGGGGATCGGTTGAAAAACTGTTTTTT
>-|-|TRBV9|TRBJ1-2
CASSAAGGANYGYTF
TGTGCCAGCAGCGCCGCGGGGGGAGCTAACTATGGCTACACCTTC
>-|-|TRBV15|TRBJ1-1
CATSRDLGTEGRNTEAFF
TGTGCCACCAGCAGAGACTTGGGCACGGAGGGGAGGAACACTGAAGCTTTCTTT
>-|TRBD2|TRBV5-1|TRBJ2-5
CASRSASGGAWETQYF
TGCGCCAGCAGGTCCGCTAGCGGGGGGGCATGGGAGACCCAGTACTTC
>-|-|TRBV4-3|TRBJ2-7
CASSQERVGGSYEQYF
TGCGCCAGCAGCCAAGAGAGAGTCGGCGGGTCCTACGAGCAGTACTTC
>-|TRBD2|TRBV4-3|TRBJ2-7
CASSQGLAGFYEQYF
TGCGCCAGCAGCCAAGGACTAGCGGGGTTCTACGAGCAGTACTTC
>-|-|TRBV9|TRBJ2-3
CASSVDLRGVTDTQYF
TGTGCCAGCAGCGTAGATTTGCGGGGTGTCACAGATACGCAGTATTTT
>-|-|TRBV7-2|TRBJ1-5
CASSPQGGQPQHF
TGTGCCAGCAGCCCGCAGGGAGGACAGCCCCAGCATTTT
>-|TRBD1|TRBV5-1|TRBJ2-6
CASSPAGTGGSGANVLTF
TGCGCCAGCAGCCCAGCCGGGACAGGGGGCTCTGGGGCCAACGTCCTGACTTTC
>-|-|TRBV19|TRBJ1-5
CASSTVARSSNQPQHF
TGTGCCAGTAGTACCGTAGCGAGGAGTAGCAATCAGCCCCAGCATTTT
>-|TRBD2|TRBV2|TRBJ2-3
CASSHTSRGLAGTDTQYF
TGTGCCAGCAGTCACACCAGCCGGGGACTAGCGGGCACAGATACGCAGTATTTT
>-|-|TRBV10-3|TRBJ1-4
CASHGATNEKLFF
TGTGCCTCCCACGGGGCAACTAATGAAAAACTGTTTTTT
>-|TRBD1|TRBV7-2|TRBJ1-1
CASSQNPGQGAGTEAFF
TGTGCCAGCAGCCAAAATCCGGGACAGGGGGCTGGCACTGAAGCTTTCTTT
>-|TRBD2|TRBV10-2|TRBJ2-1
CASSESGTSGYNEQFF
TGCGCCAGCAGTGAGTCCGGGACTAGCGGATACAATGAGCAGTTCTTC
>-|-|TRBV28|TRBJ1-1
CASSLFLGEAFF
TGTGCCAGCAGTTTATTTCTAGGAGAAGCTTTCTTT
>-|TRBD1|TRBV7-6|TRBJ2-5
CASSLGTGVQETQYF
TGTGCCAGCAGCTTAGGGACAGGGGTTCAAGAGACCCAGTACTTC
>-|-|TRBV7-2|TRBJ1-3
CASSLGGGNTIYF
TGTGCCAGCAGCTTAGGGGGCGGAAACACCATATATTTT
>-|TRBD1|TRBV7-9|TRBJ1-6
CATPTGGAGSPLHF
TGTGCCACACCGACAGGGGGCGCGGGTTCACCCCTCCACTTT
>few|-|TRBV19|TRBJ1-1
CASKEFAGNTEAFF
TGTGCCAGTAAGGAGTTTGCGGGGAACACTGAAGCTTTCTTT
>-|-|TRBV13|TRBJ2-5
CASSSSDWQETQYF
TGTGCCAGCAGCTCGTCCGACTGGCAAGAGACCCAGTACTTC
>-|-|TRBV15|TRBJ1-4
CATSRELGGSEKLFF
TGTGCCACCAGCAGAGAATTGGGAGGTAGTGAAAAACTGTTTTTT
>-|-|TRBV7-9|TRBJ1-1
CASSRESRRWAFF
TGTGCCAGCAGTCGAGAAAGCCGGAGGTGGGCTTTCTTT
>-|-|TRBV6-6|TRBJ2-5
CASSYLSTPNQETQYF
TGTGCCAGCAGTTACTTATCAACTCCAAACCAAGAGACCCAGTACTTC
>-|-|TRBV6-4|TRBJ1-5
CASSIQKNSNQPQHF
TGTGCCAGCAGTATACAGAAGAATAGCAATCAGCCCCAGCATTTT
>-|TRBD1|TRBV2|TRBJ1-6
CASSGQGANNSPLHF
TGTGCCAGCAGTGGACAGGGGGCGAATAATTCACCCCTCCACTTT
>once|-|TRBV4-1|TRBJ2-7
CASSQHQASYEQYF
TGCGCCAGCAGCCAGCATCAGGCCTCCTACGAGCAGTACTTC
>-|-|TRBV5-1|TRBJ2-7
CASSLAVGSGEQYF
TGCGCCAGCAGCTTGGCTGTGGGAAGCGGCGAGCAGTACTTC
>-|-|TRBV6-1|TRBJ1-2
CASSPDLANYGYTF
TGTGCCAGCAGCCCTGATTTAGCTAACTATGGCTACACCTTC
>-|TRBD1|TRBV7-3|TRBJ2-3
CASSGGQGAWTDTQYF
TGTGCCAGCAGTGGCGGACAGGGGGCATGGACAGATACGCAGTATTTT
>-|-|TRBV7-8|TRBJ1-5
CASSLNRGNQPQHF
TGTGCCAGCAGCTTAAACAGGGGCAATCAGCCCCAGCATTTT
>-|-|TRBV9|TRBJ1-2
CASSVAVGAYGYTF
TGTGCCAGCAGCGTAGCTGTGGGGGCTTATGGCTACACCTTC
>-|TRBD1|TRBV15|TRBJ2-5
CATGSADRAAETQYF
TGTGCCACAGGTTCGGCGGACAGGGCGGCGGAGACCCAGTACTTC
>-|TRBD2|TRBV7-9|TRBJ2-1
CASSLGGTTYNEQFF
TGTGCCAGCAGCTTAGGAGGGACTACCTACAATGAGCAGTTCTTC
>-|-|TRBV9|TRBJ2-5
CASSASLIQETQYF
TGTGCCAGCAGCGCCTCACTAATCCAAGAGACCCAGTACTTC
>-|TRBD1|TRBV4-1|TRBJ2-2
CASSATGTGSGELFF
TGCGCCAGCAGCGCTACCGGGACAGGGTCCGGGGAGCTGTTTTTT
>-|TRBD1|TRBV9|TRBJ1-2
CASSVETGGYGYTF
TGTGCCAGCAGCGTGGAGACAGGGGGCTATGGCTACACCTTC
>few|TRBD2|TRBV10-2|TRBJ2-1
CASSETLAGGTFYEQFF
TGCGCCAGCAGTGAAACACTAGCGGGGGGTACCTTCTATGAGCAGTTCTTC
>-|-|TRBV28|TRBJ1-1
CASSLPSSFLRGGTEAFF
TGTGCCAGCAGTCTGCCCTCCTCGTTCCTCAGGGGTGGCACTGAAGCTTTCTTT
>-|TRBD2|TRBV6-6|TRBJ2-7
CASSPGLTYEQYF
TGTGCCAGCTCCCCGGGACTAACATACGAGCAGTACTTC
>many|-|TRBV2|TRBJ1-1
CASSTSRVVQGNTEAFF
TGTGCCAGCAGTACAAGCCGGGTAGTACAGGGGAACACTGAAGCTTTCTTT
>-|TRBD2|TRBV6-5|TRBJ2-7
CAAGRGGSYEQYF
TGTGCCGCAGGTCGGGGAGGGTCCTACGAGCAGTACTTC
>-|-|TRBV7-9|TRBJ1-5
CASSFINQPQHF
TGTGCCAGCAGCTTTATAAATCAGCCCCAGCATTTT
>-|TRBD1|TRBV25-1|TRBJ1-1
CASSDPQGGDTEAFF
TGTGCCAGCAGTGACCCACAGGGGGGGGACACTGAAGCTTTCTTT
>-|TRBD1|TRBV15|TRBJ2-5
CATSRDPSGQGPRGRRETQYF
TGTGCCACCAGCAGAGATCCTTCGGGACAGGGGCCCCGAGGGAGGCGGGAGACCCAGTACTTC
>-|-|TRBV2|TRBJ2-7
CASTERPDGDYYEQYF
TGTGCCAGCACAGAACGACCGGACGGAGACTACTACGAGCAGTACTTC
>-|TRBD1|TRBV7-9|TRBJ1-4
CSSSPSRFPGTENEKLFF
TGTTCCAGCAGCCCTAGTAGGTTTCCCGGGACAGAGAATGAAAAACTGTTTTTT
>-|TRBD1|TRBV6-1|TRBJ1-5
CASSRTGTADEPQHF
TGTGCCAGCAGCCGCACCGGGACAGCGGACGAGCCCCAGCATTTT